A selection of T cell receptor beta chains follows, all from one sample in a study of cytomegalovirus exposure and HLA in healthy donors. Profiling relied on immunoSEQ multiplex PCR, and the TCRdb table lists in-frame clones only, not all of them. The table includes about 200,000 clones, around four fifths detected once. The sequenced material came from PBMCs. The receptors were gathered from a man aged 45-60 years in good health and CMV-seronegative. The CDR3 runs from the conserved cysteine through the conserved F or W. The order of the fields is D gene, J gene, V gene, clone size, CDR3 DNA, CDR3 protein. The D gene is left open where the match is weak. Only part of the rows carry a size: once, few, many, or a class if the clone is expanded.

>TRBD1|TRBJ1-2|TRBV10-3|.
TGTGCCATCAGTGCCTCCGGGACAGGACTTTACTATGGCTACACCTTC
CAISASGTGLYYGYTF
>TRBD1|TRBJ2-7|TRBV28|.
TGTGCCAGCAGTTGGGACAGGGCCCTCGAGCAGTACTTC
CASSWDRALEQYF
>TRBD2|TRBJ2-1|TRBV30|.
TGTGCCTGGAGCGGAAAAGGGACTAGCAGGCCTACTAAGCAGTTCTTC
CAWSGKGTSRPTKQFF
>.|TRBJ2-2|TRBV5-1|few
TGCGCCAGCAGCTTGGGGCCCACGACGGGCACCGGGGAGCTGTTTTTT
CASSLGPTTGTGELFF
>.|TRBJ2-7|TRBV7-6|few
TGTGCCAGCAGCTTAACTAGTCGTTACGAGCAGTACTTC
CASSLTSRYEQYF
>TRBD1|TRBJ1-5|TRBV19|.
TGTGCCAGTACTCAGGGACAGGGATATAGCAATCAGCCCCAGCATTTT
CASTQGQGYSNQPQHF
>.|TRBJ1-1|TRBV19|few
TGTGCCAGTAGTAAACAGGAGACTGAAGCTTTCTTT
CASSKQETEAFF
>TRBD2|TRBJ2-7|TRBV5-5|once
TGTGCCAGCAGGATAGGGAGCGGGAGTTACGAGCAGTACTTC
CASRIGSGSYEQYF
>TRBD1|TRBJ2-7|TRBV5-1|.
TGCGCCAGTAGCTTGGGACAGGGCCACTCCTACGAGCAGTACTTC
CASSLGQGHSYEQYF
>TRBD2|TRBJ2-5|TRBV7-3|.
TGTGCCAGCAGCCTGATGGGGCGGGAGAAGGAGACCCAGTACTTC
CASSLMGREKETQYF
>.|TRBJ2-5|TRBV5-1|.
TGCGCCAGCAGCTTGGGTCATGGCGGGACGGGAGAGACCCAGTACTTC
CASSLGHGGTGETQYF
>TRBD1|TRBJ2-7|TRBV5-6|.
TGTGCCAGCAGCTTCCGGGACAGGCTTTCCTACGAGCAGTACTTC
CASSFRDRLSYEQYF
>TRBD2|TRBJ2-3|TRBV15|.
TGTGCCACCATGGGAACTAGCGGCCCCACAGATACGCAGTATTTT
CATMGTSGPTDTQYF
>TRBD1|TRBJ2-7|TRBV7-2|.
TGTGCCAGCAGCTTAGGAGGGACAGGCTACGAGCAGTACTTC
CASSLGGTGYEQYF
>.|TRBJ2-3|TRBV29-1|.
TGCAGCGTTGGGATTAGCGGTAGCACAGATACGCAGTATTTT
CSVGISGSTDTQYF
>.|TRBJ2-5|TRBV7-3|.
TGTGCCAGCAGCTTATCGAGGTCTGGGACCCAGTACTTC
CASSLSRSGTQYF
>.|TRBJ2-6|TRBV27|.
TGTGCCAGCAGTCCCACAGGCTCTGGGGCCAACGTCCTGACTTTC
CASSPTGSGANVLTF
>.|TRBJ1-6|TRBV27|.
TGTGCCAGCAGTTTTCTACAGAATAATTCACCCCTCCACTTT
CASSFLQNNSPLHF
>.|TRBJ2-7|TRBV28|.
TGTGCCAGCACCACGGGGGTCAAGCCCTACGAGCAGTACTTC
CASTTGVKPYEQYF
>.|TRBJ1-4|TRBV9|.
TGTGCCAGCAGCGTAGGCCCGGACTATAATGAAAAACTGTTTTTT
CASSVGPDYNEKLFF
>TRBD2|TRBJ2-7|TRBV9|.
TGTGCCAGCAGCGTAGGTACTAGCGGGAAATCCTACGAGCAGTACTTC
CASSVGTSGKSYEQYF
>TRBD2|TRBJ2-2|TRBV7-3|.
TGTGCCAGCAGCTCCGGGATGACTAGCGCGGCCGGGGAGCTGTTTTTT
CASSSGMTSAAGELFF
>.|TRBJ1-1|TRBV5-1|.
TGCGCCAGCAGCTCCAGGAAACCCGGGAACACTGAAGCTTTCTTT
CASSSRKPGNTEAFF
>.|TRBJ1-1|TRBV27|.
TGTGCCAGCACGGACAACTCCTTGACGGCCACTGAAGCTTTCTTT
CASTDNSLTATEAFF
>.|TRBJ2-7|TRBV10-3|.
TGTGCCATCAGTGAGAAAACACCCTACGAGCAGTACTTC
CAISEKTPYEQYF
>TRBD2|TRBJ2-5|TRBV7-9|.
TGTGCCAGCAGCTTAGGTAGACTAGCGGACCTCCAAGAGACCCAGTACTTC
CASSLGRLADLQETQYF
>.|TRBJ2-7|TRBV27|once
TGTGCCAGCAGCCGGGTTGGGTCCTACGAGCAGTACTTC
CASSRVGSYEQYF
>.|TRBJ1-2|TRBV19|.
TGTGCCAGTAGTATGGGACTTCGGGCAGCCCTCTATGGCTACACCTTC
CASSMGLRAALYGYTF
>TRBD2|TRBJ2-2|TRBV9|.
TGTGCCAGCGGGTGGGGACTAGCGGGAGTGAACACCGGGGAGCTGTTTTTT
CASGWGLAGVNTGELFF
>.|TRBJ2-1|TRBV27|.
TGTGCCAGCGGAATTGGCGGGAACTCCTACAATGAGCAGTTCTTC
CASGIGGNSYNEQFF
>TRBD1|TRBJ1-5|TRBV30|.
TGTGCCTGGAGTCTGACAGGGGGGGGGAGCAATCAGCCCCAGCATTTT
CAWSLTGGGSNQPQHF
>.|TRBJ2-3|TRBV27|.
TGTGCCAGCCAAAAAGGGACTTTCACAGATACGCAGTATTTT
CASQKGTFTDTQYF